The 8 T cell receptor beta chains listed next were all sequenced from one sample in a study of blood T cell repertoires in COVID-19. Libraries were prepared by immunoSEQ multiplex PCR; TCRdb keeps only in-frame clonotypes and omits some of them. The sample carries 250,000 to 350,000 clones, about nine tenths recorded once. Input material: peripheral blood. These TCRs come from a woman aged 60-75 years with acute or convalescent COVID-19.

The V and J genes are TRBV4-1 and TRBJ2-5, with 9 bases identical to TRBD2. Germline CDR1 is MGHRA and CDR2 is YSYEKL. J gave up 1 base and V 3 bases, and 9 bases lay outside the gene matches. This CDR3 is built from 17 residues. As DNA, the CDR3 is TGCGCCAGCAGCCATGGTAGCGGGAGCGCCCTCCAAGAGACCCAGTACTTC. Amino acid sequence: CASSHGSGSALQETQYF.

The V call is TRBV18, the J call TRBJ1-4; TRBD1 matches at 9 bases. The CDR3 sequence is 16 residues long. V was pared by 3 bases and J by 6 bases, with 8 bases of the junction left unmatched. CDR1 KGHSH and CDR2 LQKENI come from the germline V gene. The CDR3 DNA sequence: TGTGCCAGCTCACCCGGGACAGGGAAAGGTGATGAAAAACTGTTTTTT. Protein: CASSPGTGKGDEKLFF.

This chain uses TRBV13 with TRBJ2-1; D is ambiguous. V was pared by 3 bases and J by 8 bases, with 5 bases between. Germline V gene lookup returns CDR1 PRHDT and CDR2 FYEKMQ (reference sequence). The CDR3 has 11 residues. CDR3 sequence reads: CASSFQDEQFF. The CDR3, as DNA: TGTGCCAGCAGCTTCCAGGATGAGCAGTTCTTC.

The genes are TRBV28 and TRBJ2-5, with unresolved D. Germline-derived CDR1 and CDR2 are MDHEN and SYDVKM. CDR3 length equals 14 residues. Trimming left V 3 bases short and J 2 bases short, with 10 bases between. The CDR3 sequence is CASSLPRLQETQYF. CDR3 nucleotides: TGTGCCAGCAGTTTGCCCCGCCTACAAGAGACCCAGTACTTC. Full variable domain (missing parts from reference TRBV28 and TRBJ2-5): DVKVTQSSRYLVKRTGEKVFLECVQDMDHENMFWYRQDPGLGLRLIYFSYDVKMKEKGDIPEGYSVSREKKERFSLILESASTNQTSMYLCASSLPRLQETQYFGPGTRLLVL.

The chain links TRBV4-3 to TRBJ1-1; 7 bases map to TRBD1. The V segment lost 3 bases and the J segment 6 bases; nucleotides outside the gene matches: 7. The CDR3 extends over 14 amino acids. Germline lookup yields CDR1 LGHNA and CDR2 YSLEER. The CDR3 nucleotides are TGCGCCAGCAGCCAGACGACAGGGACTCCTGAAGCTTTCTTT. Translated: CASSQTTGTPEAFF.

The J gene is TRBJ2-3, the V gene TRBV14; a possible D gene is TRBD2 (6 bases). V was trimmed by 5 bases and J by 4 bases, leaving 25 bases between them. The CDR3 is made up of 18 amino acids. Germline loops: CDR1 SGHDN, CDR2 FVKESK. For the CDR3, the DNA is TGTGCCAGCAGCACGAATCCGGGACTTCTAAGTAGCGCAGATACGCAGTATTTT. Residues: CASSTNPGLLSSADTQYF.

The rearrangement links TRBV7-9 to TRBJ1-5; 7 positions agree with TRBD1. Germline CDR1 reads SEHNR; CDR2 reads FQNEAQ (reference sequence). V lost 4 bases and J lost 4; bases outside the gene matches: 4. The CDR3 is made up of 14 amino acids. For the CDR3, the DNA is TGTGCCAGCAGCTCCGCGACAGGGAATCAGCCCCAGCATTTT. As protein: CASSSATGNQPQHF.

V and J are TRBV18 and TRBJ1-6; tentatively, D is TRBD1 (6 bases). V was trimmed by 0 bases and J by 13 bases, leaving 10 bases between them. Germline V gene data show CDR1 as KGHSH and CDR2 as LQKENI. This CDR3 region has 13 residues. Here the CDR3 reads CASSPPTGGPLHF. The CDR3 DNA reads TGTGCCAGCTCACCACCGACAGGCGGTCCCCTCCACTTT.